A single TCR beta chain is shown here with its context. Its target is unknown. The sample originates from a study of T cell clusters in autoimmune cytopenias. Study information: A median of roughly 50,000 TRB reads per sample yielded a median approximately 2,400 distinct clonotypes. Study findings and constraints: TRB repertoire shifts in secondary cytopenia and chronic lymphocytic leukemia mostly reflected lymphoma, not autoimmunity. Primary autoimmune cytopenia patients appeared to lack physiological T cell clusters present in healthy donors. The cluster-lack signature was not seen for secondary cytopenia versus chronic lymphocytic leukemia.

Each sample's input was about 270 ng genomic DNA, 40,000 or so genome equivalents. From germline, CDR1 is SGHTS and CDR2 YDEGEE. This CDR3 is 15 amino acids long. One tube held mixed TRB-A and TRB-B primer pools for touch-down PCR. With the multiplex PCR reads reprocessed, TCRdb shows one record per CDR3 protein and no DNA. The listing records over 9,000 distinct CDR3 sequences. The sample comprised peripheral blood. V is TRBV5-8 and J is TRBJ2-1; TCRdb picks TRBD2, but there is no DNA to check that call. This receptor was taken from a human donor with an autoimmune cytopenia or autoimmune hepatitis (not recorded which). The CDR3 reads CASSRRTGVYNEQFF.